The 9 T cell receptor beta chains below come from one sample, sequenced in a study of blood T cell repertoires in COVID-19. Assay: immunoSEQ multiplex PCR; the TCRdb copy retains only in-frame clones and omits some. Of 150,000 to 200,000 clones in the sample, about 88% were seen once. The sample consisted of peripheral blood. The receptor source for this set is a human donor in a cohort sampled during active COVID-19.

There are a few counts of this clone. The chain is built from TRBV7-8 and TRBJ2-1; D perhaps matches TRBD2 (6 bases). Germline CDR1 is SGHVS and CDR2 is FQNEAQ. CDR3 size: 15 residues. Deletions cut 4 bases from V and 5 bases from J, with 15 bases between. The CDR3 loop is CASSSNDGGNNEQFF. DNA of the CDR3: TGTGCCAGCAGCTCCAACGACGGGGGAAACAATGAGCAGTTCTTC.

The rearrangement links TRBV6-5 to TRBJ1-2; 10 nucleotides match TRBD1. Germline V gene lookup returns CDR1 MNHEY and CDR2 SVGAGI. This CDR3 region has 15 residues. The ends lost 7 bases at V and 0 bases at J; junction bases unmatched: 5. The DNA of the CDR3 is TGTGCCAGCACCCTGGACAGGGGGGCTAACTATGGCTACACCTTC. Translation: CASTLDRGANYGYTF.

V is TRBV14 and J is TRBJ1-4; D not certain. The CDR3 loop spans 16 amino acids. The germline V gene encodes CDR1 SGHDN and CDR2 FVKESK. V was trimmed by 4 bases and J by 8 bases, leaving 20 bases between them. CDR3 region: CASSRDVHPTGEKLFF. In nucleotides, the CDR3 is TGTGCCAGCAGCCGAGACGTACACCCTACGGGGGAAAAACTGTTTTTT.

The V call is TRBV5-4, the J call TRBJ2-3; 7 positions match TRBD1. The CDR3 length is 15 residues. The V segment lost 0 bases and the J segment 2 bases; nucleotides outside the gene matches: 3. Per germline, CDR1 SGHNT and CDR2 YYREEE (reference sequence). Here the CDR3 reads CASSLGQGNTDTQYF. CDR3 coding DNA: TGTGCCAGCAGCTTGGGACAGGGAAACACAGATACGCAGTATTTT.

The rearrangement uses TRBV2 and TRBJ1-4, with TRBD1 identical over 7 bases. V lost 3 bases to trimming and J lost 0 bases; unmatched junction nucleotides: 1. CDR1 SNHLY and CDR2 FYNNEI come from the germline V gene. This CDR3 has 15 residues. CDR3 in DNA: TGTGCCAGCAGTGACAGGGGGGCAACTAATGAAAAACTGTTTTTT. It translates to CASSDRGATNEKLFF.

This chain connects TRBV7-2 to TRBJ2-3, with 8 bases aligning to TRBD1. The V gene end was trimmed by 6 bases and the J gene end by 6 bases; junction bases not matched to a gene: 5. The CDR3 extends over 13 amino acids. From germline, CDR1 is SGHTA and CDR2 FQGNSA. For the CDR3, the DNA is TGTGCCAGCAGAGGACAGGGTTCGGATACGCAGTATTTT. It specifies CASRGQGSDTQYF.

The count of this clone is one. CDR3 nucleotides: TGTGCCAGCAGTTGGGACAGGGGAATAGCTGGAAACACCATATATTTT. Its translation is CASSWDRGIAGNTIYF. The chain recombines TRBV6-5 with TRBJ1-3, with TRBD1 matching 10 bases. In germline, CDR1 is MNHEY, CDR2 SVGAGI. The CDR3 sequence is 16 residues long. V was pared by 4 bases and J by 2 bases, with 5 bases of the junction left unmatched.

This sequence joins TRBV13 and TRBJ2-7; TRBD2 is a possible D gene (5 bases). V lost 0 bases and J 2 bases, leaving 11 bases between the germline ends. CDR1 is PRHDT, CDR2 FYEKMQ, per germline (reference sequence). The CDR3 spans 15 residues. CDR3 nucleotides: TGTGCCAGCAGCTTAGGCGCGGGCCGAACCTACGAGCAGTACTTC. Its translation: CASSLGAGRTYEQYF. Combining the CDR3 with reference TRBV13 and TRBJ2-7 gives the whole variable domain AAGVIQSPRHLIKEKRETATLKCYPIPRHDTVYWYQQGPGQDPQFLISFYEKMQSDKGSIPDRFSAQQFSDYHSELNMSSLELGDSALYFCASSLGAGRTYEQYFGPGTRLTVT.

The chain combines TRBV11-2 with TRBJ2-1; the match to TRBD2 covers 12 bases. J lost 2 bases, V lost 1 base, and 6 bases had no gene match. CDR3 length equals 18 residues. Germline CDR1 is SGHAT and CDR2 is FQNNGV. The CDR3: CASSLALAGGPAYNEQFF. The CDR3 DNA sequence: TGTGCCAGCAGCTTAGCCCTAGCGGGGGGGCCCGCCTACAATGAGCAGTTCTTC. Based on the CDR3 plus reference TRBV11-2 and TRBJ2-1, the full variable domain is EAGVAQSPRYKIIEKRQSVAFWCNPISGHATLYWYQQILGQGPKLLIQFQNNGVVDDSQLPKDRFSAERLKGVDSTLKIQPAKLEDSAVYLCASSLALAGGPAYNEQFFGPGTRLTVL.